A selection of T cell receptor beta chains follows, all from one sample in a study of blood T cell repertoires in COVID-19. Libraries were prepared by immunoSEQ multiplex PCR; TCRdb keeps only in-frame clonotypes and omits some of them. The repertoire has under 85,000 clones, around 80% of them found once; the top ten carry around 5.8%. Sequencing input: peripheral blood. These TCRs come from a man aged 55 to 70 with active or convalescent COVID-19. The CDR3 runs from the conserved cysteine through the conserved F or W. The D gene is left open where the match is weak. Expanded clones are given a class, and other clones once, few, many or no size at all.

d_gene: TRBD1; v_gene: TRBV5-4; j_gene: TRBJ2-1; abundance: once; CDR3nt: TGTGCCAGCAGTTCGAGGGGGCGCGGAAATGAGCAGTTCTTC; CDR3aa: CASSSRGRGNEQFF
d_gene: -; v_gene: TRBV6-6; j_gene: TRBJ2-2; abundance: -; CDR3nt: TGTGCCAGCAGGGGTACAGGGCCCAACACCGGGGAGCTGTTTTTT; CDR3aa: CASRGTGPNTGELFF
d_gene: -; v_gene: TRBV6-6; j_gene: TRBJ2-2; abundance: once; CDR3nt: TGTGCCAGCAGGCCTAGCCCGGGGAACACCGGGGAGCTGTTTTTT; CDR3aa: CASRPSPGNTGELFF
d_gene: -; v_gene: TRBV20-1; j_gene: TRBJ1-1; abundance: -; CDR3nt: TGCAGGCCAAAAGAGACTGAAGCTTTCTTT; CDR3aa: CRPKETEAFF
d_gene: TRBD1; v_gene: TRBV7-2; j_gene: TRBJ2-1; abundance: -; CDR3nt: TGTGCCAGCAGCTCTGGACAGGAGCCCTTGAATGAGCAGTTCTTC; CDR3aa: CASSSGQEPLNEQFF
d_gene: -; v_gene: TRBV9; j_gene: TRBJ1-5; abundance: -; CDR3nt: TGTGCCAGCAGCGTAGGTCCGCAGGGTGACAATCAGCCCCAGCATTTT; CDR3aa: CASSVGPQGDNQPQHF
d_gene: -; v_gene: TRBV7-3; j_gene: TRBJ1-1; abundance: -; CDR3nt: TGTGCCAGCAGCTCAAGCGCCCGGAACACTGAAGCTTTCTTT; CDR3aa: CASSSSARNTEAFF
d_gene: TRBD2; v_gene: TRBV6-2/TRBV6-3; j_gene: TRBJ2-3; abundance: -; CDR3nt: TGTGCCAGCAGTCAAAGCGGGGGAATATGGGATACGCAGTATTTT; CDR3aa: CASSQSGGIWDTQYF
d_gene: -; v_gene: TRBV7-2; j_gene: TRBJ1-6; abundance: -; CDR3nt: TGTGCCAGCAGCCCGGCGGGCGGGGGAAATTCACCCCTCCACTTT; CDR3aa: CASSPAGGGNSPLHF
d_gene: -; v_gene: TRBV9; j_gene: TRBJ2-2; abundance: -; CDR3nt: TGTGCCAGCAGCGTCGACCCAGGGGGGACCGGGGAGCTGTTTTTT; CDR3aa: CASSVDPGGTGELFF
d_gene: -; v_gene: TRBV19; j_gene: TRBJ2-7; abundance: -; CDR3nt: TGTGCCAGTAGTATTTCTCCCAGGGGAATCTACGAGCAGTACTTC; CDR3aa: CASSISPRGIYEQYF
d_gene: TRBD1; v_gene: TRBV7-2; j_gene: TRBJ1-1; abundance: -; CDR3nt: TGTGCCAGCAGCGCCCGAGAAGGGGGCCTGTCTGGAGCTTTCTTT; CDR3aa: CASSAREGGLSGAFF
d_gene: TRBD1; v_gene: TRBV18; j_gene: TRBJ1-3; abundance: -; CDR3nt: TGTGCCAGCTCATTCTCCGGGACAGACTCTGGAAACACCATATATTTT; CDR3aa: CASSFSGTDSGNTIYF
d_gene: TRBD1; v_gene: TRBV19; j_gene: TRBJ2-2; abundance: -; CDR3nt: TGTGCCACCCGACAGGGGGCTTCGAACACCGGGGAGCTGTTTTTT; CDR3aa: CATRQGASNTGELFF
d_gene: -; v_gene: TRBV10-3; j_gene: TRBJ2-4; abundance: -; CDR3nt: TGTGCCATCGGGGGGGCGGAATCCAAAAACATTCAGTACTTC; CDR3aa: CAIGGAESKNIQYF
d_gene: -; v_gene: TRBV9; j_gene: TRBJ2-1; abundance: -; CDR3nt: TGTGCCAGCAGCCCAGAGGGTGGGTGGCAGTTCTTC; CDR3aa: CASSPEGGWQFF
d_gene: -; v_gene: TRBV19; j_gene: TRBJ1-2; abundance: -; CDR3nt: TGTGCCAGTAGTTCCGGCCGGGACAAGAACTATGGCTACACCTTC; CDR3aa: CASSSGRDKNYGYTF
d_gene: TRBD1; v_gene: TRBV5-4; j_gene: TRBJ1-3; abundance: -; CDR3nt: TGTGCCAGCAGTTTAGGACAGGGGCCCTCGGGTAGGGGAAACACCATATATTTT; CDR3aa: CASSLGQGPSGRGNTIYF
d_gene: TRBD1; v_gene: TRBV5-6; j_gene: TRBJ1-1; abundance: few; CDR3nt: TGTGCCAGCAGCCCGATTGGACAGGGACTGAACACTGAAGCTTTCTTT; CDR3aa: CASSPIGQGLNTEAFF
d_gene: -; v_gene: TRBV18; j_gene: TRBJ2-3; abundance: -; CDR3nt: TGTGCCAGCTCAGCCTTCCGACTAGCAGATACGCAGTATTTT; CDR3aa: CASSAFRLADTQYF
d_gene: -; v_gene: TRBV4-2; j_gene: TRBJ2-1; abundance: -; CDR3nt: TGTGCCAGCAGCCAACCTCGACAAGACAATGAGCAGTTCTTC; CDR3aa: CASSQPRQDNEQFF
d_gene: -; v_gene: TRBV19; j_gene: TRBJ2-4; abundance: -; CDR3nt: TGTGCCAGTACCGCGATCCCCGGTACTAAAAACATTCAGTACTTC; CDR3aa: CASTAIPGTKNIQYF
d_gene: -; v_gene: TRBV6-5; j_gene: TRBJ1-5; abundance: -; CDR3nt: TGTGCCAGCAGCCAGGTGGGGGGGCTTCAGCCCCAGCATTTT; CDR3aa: CASSQVGGLQPQHF
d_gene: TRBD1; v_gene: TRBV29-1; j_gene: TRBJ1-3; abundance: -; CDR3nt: TGCAGCGTCCGAAGACAGGGCGCTATCTCTGGAAACACCATATATTTT; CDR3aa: CSVRRQGAISGNTIYF
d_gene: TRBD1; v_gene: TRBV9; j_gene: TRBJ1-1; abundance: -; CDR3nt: TGTGCCAGCAGCGCCACCGGACAGGGGGCGGTAGCTTTCTTT; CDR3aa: CASSATGQGAVAFF
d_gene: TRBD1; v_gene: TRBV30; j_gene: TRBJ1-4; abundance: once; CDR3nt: TGTGCCTGGGGGACAGGGGAGCTTAATGAAAAACTGTTTTTT; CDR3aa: CAWGTGELNEKLFF
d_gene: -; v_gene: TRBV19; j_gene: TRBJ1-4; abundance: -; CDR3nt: TGTGCCAGTAGTATTTTCGCCAGGGGTAATGAAAAACTGTTTTTT; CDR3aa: CASSIFARGNEKLFF